This is a list of T cell receptor beta chains from one sample in a study of siplizumab effects on memory and regulatory T cells. TCRdb's copy holds only in-frame clones and misses some; the assay was immunoSEQ multiplex PCR. This sample has roughly 100,000 clones; roughly 96% occur once, and the top ten carry 0.025% to 0.035%. The sample was naive CD4+ T cells sorted from blood. The receptors were gathered from a human donor in good health. The CDR3 runs from the conserved cysteine through the conserved F or W. A D gene is named only where the DNA matches it firmly.

j_call d_call v_call cdr3_aa
TRBJ1-1 - TRBV5-1 CASSFEGMNTEAFF
TRBJ2-7 - TRBV5-6 CASSLIGSSYEQYF
TRBJ1-1 TRBD1 TRBV19 CASSTQGQLNTEAFF
TRBJ1-2 - TRBV11-2 CASSNGRISNYGYTF
TRBJ2-3 - TRBV28 CASSKHDKHTQYF
TRBJ2-2 TRBD2 TRBV6-1 CASSRLAGATGELFF
TRBJ2-1 - TRBV4-3 CASSQVGAGPKSSYNEQFF
TRBJ2-1 - TRBV7-2 CASSLVMGRRGDEQFF
TRBJ1-5 - TRBV18 CASSAQGGNQPQHF
TRBJ1-5 TRBD1 TRBV19 CASRYQGAQPQHF
TRBJ2-7 - TRBV2 CASSGYEQYF
TRBJ2-2 - TRBV11-3 CASSLVGGVGELFF
TRBJ2-5 - TRBV12-2 CASRLLGYQETQYF
TRBJ1-2 - TRBV27 CASSLTGVGYTF
TRBJ1-3 TRBD1 TRBV18 CASSPSTTGAAGGNTIYF
TRBJ1-1 TRBD1 TRBV18 CASSGGDSNTEAFF
TRBJ2-2 - TRBV2 CASRYTITGELFF
TRBJ2-7 - TRBV19 CASSWAGSSNEQYF
TRBJ2-7 - TRBV7-2 CASSLQDPGSYEQYF
TRBJ1-5 - TRBV7-2 CASSQNAGQPQHF
TRBJ2-7 - TRBV6-5 CASSPTLAGWQYF
TRBJ2-7 TRBD1 TRBV28 CASSPRTGAWFEQYF